The clone carrying this TCR beta chain came up many times. Its antigen is unidentified. CDR1 and CDR2 (germline): SQVTM, ANQGSEA. The CDR3 covers 11 residues. V gave up 1 base and J gave up 5 bases, with 5 bases separating them. This entry comes from a study of T-cell reconstitution after alpha-beta-depleted transplantation in children. Findings and limits, study-wide: Roughly two months post-transplant, alpha-beta T cells reportedly originated from several hundred graft clones that had expanded. T-cell counts and diversity at one year following transplant were attributed mainly to newly produced T cells. It was surviving recipient T cells and thymic progenitors that gave some patients high TCRbeta diversity at day 60.

Preparing the TCRbeta library involved the use of unique molecular identifiers. TCRdb re-derived calls from the PCR reads in MiXCR, one entry per CDR3 protein. The sample lists approximately 200,000 distinct CDR3 sequences; roughly 6.3% were seen once. The chain is built from TRBV29-1 and TRBJ2-5; D unclear. The TCR was taken from a girl in the first two years of life with combined immunodeficiency, due to receive a stem cell transplant. The sample consisted of PBMCs, taken before TCRalphabeta/CD19-depleted stem cell transplant. The CDR3 region has the DNA TGCAGCGTTGAAGTCGGGGAGACCCAGTACTTC. Translation: CSVEVGETQYF.